These 13 T cell receptor beta chains were sequenced from one sample in a study of neurological immune-mediated disorders. TCRdb ran MiXCR on the 5' RACE reads and lists one entry per CDR3 protein. The table has 15,000 to 20,000 distinct CDR3 sequences, 14% seen once. What was sequenced was CD4+ T cells from blood. These receptors were taken from a woman aged 55-75 years with HTLV-1-associated myelopathy (HAM/TSP).

On this clonotype itself: The limits of the CDR3 on the DNA are not certain, so only TCRdb's listed CDR3 is given. The chain combines TRBV12-3 or TRBV12-4 with TRBJ2-1; the table's D call, TRBD1, has no DNA check behind it. Both ends counted, the CDR3 spans 21 residues. This chain's CDR3 is CASSSMDHGYTFGSGTNEQFF.

The sample holds many counts of this clonotype. This chain uses TRBV2 with TRBJ2-7, with 10 bases that match TRBD1. V lost 6 bases to trimming and J lost 3 bases; unmatched junction nucleotides: 2. The CDR3 runs to 13 residues. Germline V gene sequence: CDR1 SNHLY, CDR2 FYNNEI. The CDR3, as DNA: TGTGCCAGCAGCGGGGACAGGGGCTACGAGCAGTACTTC. This translates into CASSGDRGYEQYF.

In this sample, this clonotype turned up a few times. This chain links TRBV20-1 with TRBJ1-1; unclear D gene. The V and J ends lost 6 bases and 0 bases respectively, with 20 bases between them. The CDR3 loop spans 16 amino acids. The germline V gene has CDR1 DFQATT and CDR2 SNEGSKA (reference sequence). The CDR3 loop is CSATPPPRGLNTEAFF. The CDR3 coding sequence is TGCAGTGCAACCCCCCCCCCCCGTGGACTGAACACTGAAGCTTTCTTT.

This clonotype was counted ten times or more. The chain recombines TRBV29-1 with TRBJ2-1; D is possibly TRBD2 (6 bases). CDR3 length: 15 amino acids. The V and J ends lost 4 bases and 0 bases respectively, with 13 bases between them. In germline, CDR1 is SQVTM, CDR2 ANQGSEA. The CDR3 DNA reads as TGCAGCGTTGTAGGAGGGTCTAGCTCCTACAATGAGCAGTTCTTC. Amino acid sequence: CSVVGGSSSYNEQFF.

This clonotype occurred many times. V and J are TRBV5-1 and TRBJ2-4; D may be TRBD2 (7 bases). Per germline, CDR1 SGHRS and CDR2 YFSETQ. V dropped 4 bases and J dropped 8 bases, with 13 bases sitting between them. The CDR3 length is 13 residues. CDR3 sequence reads: CASSVGGGDIQYF. CDR3 DNA sequence: TGCGCCAGCAGCGTAGGGGGGGGGGACATTCAGTACTTC.

This clonotype came up many times. V and J are TRBV20-1 and TRBJ2-5; D remains ambiguous. CDR1 is DFQATT and CDR2 is SNEGSKA in the germline V gene (reference sequence). V lost 3 bases and J lost 2, with 16 bases in between. The CDR3 has 15 residues. This CDR3 is CSASLARSAQETQYF. The CDR3 DNA is TGCAGTGCTAGTTTGGCTAGATCAGCACAAGAGACCCAGTACTTC.

This clonotype occurred a few times. The chain combines TRBV7-2 with TRBJ2-7; TRBD2 agrees at 8 bases. From germline, CDR1 is SGHTA and CDR2 FQGNSA. The V gene end was trimmed by 1 base and the J gene end by 2 bases; junction bases not matched to a gene: 7. This CDR3 has 16 amino acids. As DNA, the CDR3 is TGTGCCAGCAGCTTAGGAGGGACTAGTACCCCCTACGAGCAGTACTTC. This sequence encodes CASSLGGTSTPYEQYF.

This clonotype was recorded many times. The chain is built from TRBV5-5 and TRBJ2-1; 14 bases align to TRBD2. Trimming at V came to 0 bases and at J to 15 bases, leaving 11 bases not matched to a gene. The CDR3 spans 16 residues. From germline, CDR1 is SGHKS and CDR2 YYEKEE (reference sequence). The CDR3: CASSLVPGTSGSEAFF. For the CDR3, the DNA is TGTGCCAGCAGCTTGGTTCCCGGGACTAGCGGGAGTGAGGCGTTCTTC.

The sample holds many counts of this clonotype. The V gene is TRBV5-5, the J gene TRBJ2-3; D gene unclear. Germline V gene sequence: CDR1 SGHKS, CDR2 YYEKEE (reference sequence). Trimming stripped 0 bases from V and 14 bases from J, with 10 bases between. CDR3 size: 11 residues. The DNA for the CDR3 is TGTGCCAGCAGCTTGGAAACCGACCTGTATTTT. This encodes CASSLETDLYF.

The rearrangement uses TRBV30 and TRBJ2-7; tentatively, D is TRBD2 (5 bases). The CDR3 has 14 residues. V was pared by 3 bases and J by 0 bases, with 12 bases between. Looked up from germline, CDR1 is GTSNPN and CDR2 is SVGIG (reference sequence). In DNA, the CDR3 is TGTGCCTGGAGAAGAGCGGTTAGCTCCTACGAGCAGTACTTC. Translation gives CAWRRAVSSYEQYF. Filled out from reference TRBV30 and TRBJ2-7, the complete variable domain reads SQTIHQWPATLVQPVGSPLSLECTVEGTSNPNLYWYRQAAGRGLQLLFYSVGIGQISSEVPQNLSASRPQDRQFILSSKKLLLSDSGFYLCAWRRAVSSYEQYFGPGTRLTVT.

This sequence joins TRBV3-1 and TRBJ2-7; D perhaps matches TRBD2 (6 bases). The V end lost 1 base, the J end lost 3 bases, and 10 bases lay between the germline ends. The CDR3 has 14 residues. The germline V gene encodes CDR1 LGHDT and CDR2 YNNKEL (reference sequence). Written as DNA, the CDR3 is TGTGCCAGCAGCCAAGGACTAGACCACTACGAGCAGTACTTC. Its translation: CASSQGLDHYEQYF.

This clonotype has a count of ten or more. The chain uses TRBV11-2 and TRBJ2-7; 7 bases are shared with TRBD1. The CDR3 has 14 residues. J was trimmed by 3 bases and V by 7 bases; bases with no gene match: 9. The germline V gene has CDR1 SGHAT and CDR2 FQNNGV. The CDR3 sequence: CASNFKGAGYEQYF. The CDR3 DNA reads as TGTGCCAGCAACTTTAAGGGGGCTGGCTACGAGCAGTACTTC.

This clonotype came up a few times. The genes are TRBV2 and TRBJ2-2, with TRBD1 identical over 8 bases. V lost 10 bases, J lost 1 base, and 14 bases stayed unmatched. The CDR3 is made up of 17 amino acids. Germline V CDR1 and CDR2: SNHLY, FYNNEI. Here the CDR3 DNA reads TGTGCCATCTGGGCAGGGGGCGCCCGGTGGAACACCGGGGAGCTGTTTTTT. This sequence encodes CAIWAGGARWNTGELFF.